This TCR beta chain was sequenced during a study of control samples from healthy donors and cancer patients. Here immunoSEQ multiplex PCR was the method, and the copy in TCRdb shows in-frame clones only, minus some. The profile shows 100,000 to 150,000 clones, about nine tenths of them singletons. Sequences were obtained from blood. This receptor was obtained from a man between 18 and 29 years old in good health.

The CDR3 spells CASSPSGSFVNEQFF. For the CDR3, the DNA is TGTGCCAGCAGCCCTAGCGGGAGTTTTGTCAATGAGCAGTTCTTC. V usage is TRBV7-3 and J usage is TRBJ2-1, with 10 bases lining up with TRBD2. Germline trimming cut 5 bases from V and 6 bases from J; bases unmatched to any gene: 7. The CDR3 extends over 15 amino acids. Germline V gene sequence: CDR1 SGHTA, CDR2 FQGTGA.